This TCR beta chain was captured in a study of T cells expressing NK-cell markers. Study at large: From sorted CD3+CD56+NKG2C+, CD3+CD56+NKG2C- and CD3+CD56-NKG2C+ T cells came the TCR beta repertoires. Seven donors tested HCMV-seropositive and one tested seronegative among the eight sequenced.

The germline CDR1 and CDR2 sequences are KGHSH and LQKENI. The CDR3 covers 12 residues. Study findings and constraints: Dominant NKG2C+ clonotypes in five or six donors made up about 1.0-8% of CD8+ T cells.

TCRdb re-called the 5' RACE reads, yielding one record per CDR3 amino acid sequence without DNA. Its table records roughly 450,000 distinct CDR3 sequences. For this clonotype: Its antigen is not identified.

Sequencing input: blood T cells: a sorted CD56 or NKG2C T cell subset, CD4+ or CD8+ T cells, or bulk PBMC T cells (not recorded which). The origin of this receptor is a woman in her fifties or sixties in good health. The chain uses TRBV18 and TRBJ2-1. The chain's CDR3 is CASCPTSGEQFF.